Each of the 27 T cell receptor beta chains below was sequenced from the same sample in a study of blood T cell repertoires in COVID-19. TCRdb's copy holds only in-frame clones and misses some; the assay was immunoSEQ multiplex PCR. This sample has under 200,000 clones; approximately 84% occur once, and the top ten carry roughly 8%. Specimen: peripheral blood. The receptors come from a woman in her fifties or sixties with COVID-19, enrolled during active disease.

V gene TRBV2 combines with J gene TRBJ1-5; a possible D gene is TRBD1 (5 bases). CDR3 length: 16 amino acids. The germline V gene encodes CDR1 SNHLY and CDR2 FYNNEI. The V gene lost 6 bases and the J gene lost 6 bases, with 21 bases spanning the gap. The CDR3 sequence is CASSLTPGGGTQPQHF. CDR3 DNA: TGTGCCAGCAGCCTAACCCCCGGTGGGGGGACTCAGCCCCAGCATTTT.

With respect to this clone: This specimen includes other DNA sequences encoding the same CDR3. V usage is TRBV11-2 and J usage is TRBJ2-5; TRBD2 aligns across 12 bases. Germline loops: CDR1 SGHAT, CDR2 FQNNGV. With 5 bases clipped from V and 5 bases from J, the junction kept 3 bases outside the gene matches. The CDR3 consists of 14 residues. CDR3 sequence reads: CASSPSGRGETQYF. CDR3 in DNA: TGTGCCAGCAGCCCTAGCGGGAGGGGGGAGACCCAGTACTTC.

The rearrangement joins TRBV12-3 or TRBV12-4 to TRBJ1-2; D ambiguous. V lost 4 bases and J 6 bases, leaving 12 bases between the germline ends. The CDR3 runs to 13 residues. The CDR3 DNA sequence: TGTGCCAGCAGTTGGCAGGCTGTGGATGGCTACACCTTC. Its translation: CASSWQAVDGYTF.

The V call is TRBV3-1 (or the pseudogene TRBV3-2), the J call TRBJ2-7; possibly TRBD2 for D (5 bases). CDR1 is LGHDT and CDR2 is YNNKEL in the germline V gene (reference sequence). The CDR3 is 16 residues long. The V end lost 1 base, the J end lost 1 base, and 14 bases lay between the germline ends. CDR3 residues: CASSQGSVAPSYEQYF. Here the CDR3 DNA reads TGTGCCAGCAGCCAAGGATCGGTAGCGCCTTCCTACGAGCAGTACTTC.

The chain has TRBV3-1 (or the pseudogene TRBV3-2) and TRBJ2-6; D unclear. Germline values: CDR1 LGHDT, CDR2 YNNKEL (reference sequence). The V end was cut by 10 bases, the J end by 0 bases, with 10 bases between. The CDR3 loop spans 14 amino acids. CDR3 coding DNA: TGTGCCACGTTGTTGAGCTCTGGGGCCAACGTCCTGACTTTC. The encoded protein is CATLLSSGANVLTF.

Here the CDR3 DNA reads TGTGCCAGCAGCTTTGAGTCTGGAAACACCATATATTTT. Translated: CASSFESGNTIYF. This chain joins TRBV11-2 and TRBJ1-3; D unresolved. The V and J ends lost 3 bases and 1 base respectively, with 4 bases between them. The CDR3 extends over 13 amino acids. The germline gives CDR1 SGHAT, CDR2 FQNNGV.

The V and J genes are TRBV30 and TRBJ1-3; 9 nucleotides agree with TRBD1. The V gene end was trimmed by 3 bases and the J gene end by 0 bases; junction bases not matched to a gene: 3. Germline V gene sequence: CDR1 GTSNPN, CDR2 SVGIG (reference sequence). This CDR3 is 15 amino acids long. The CDR3 loop is CAWRGQGLSGNTIYF. CDR3 DNA: TGTGCCTGGAGGGGACAGGGACTCTCTGGAAACACCATATATTTT.

The chain combines TRBV3-1 (or the pseudogene TRBV3-2) with TRBJ2-7; TRBD2 aligns across 8 bases. This CDR3 has 14 residues. Germline V gene sequence: CDR1 LGHDT, CDR2 YNNKEL (reference sequence). The V gene end was trimmed by 7 bases and the J gene end by 7 bases; junction bases not matched to a gene: 12. CDR3 sequence: CASTRRAGEKEQYF. In DNA form, the CDR3 reads TGTGCCAGCACCCGCCGAGCGGGAGAGAAGGAGCAGTACTTC.

The chain uses TRBV4-1 and TRBJ2-7; D remains ambiguous. The CDR3 loop spans 15 amino acids. Per germline, CDR1 MGHRA and CDR2 YSYEKL. V was pared by 1 base and J by 2 bases, with 12 bases between. CDR3 DNA: TGCGCCAGCAGCCAAGTTAGTTCAGGAACCTACGAGCAGTACTTC. Encoded protein: CASSQVSSGTYEQYF.

This sequence joins TRBV30 and TRBJ1-3, with D possibly matching TRBD1 (5 bases). Germline CDR1 reads GTSNPN; CDR2 reads SVGIG (reference sequence). The V end lost 4 bases, the J end lost 0 bases, and 10 bases lay between the germline ends. The CDR3 runs to 14 residues. The CDR3 loop is CAWKDTISGNTIYF. The CDR3 DNA is TGTGCCTGGAAGGACACGATCTCTGGAAACACCATATATTTT. Full variable domain (rest looked up from reference TRBV30 and TRBJ1-3): SQTIHQWPATLVQPVGSPLSLECTVEGTSNPNLYWYRQAAGRGLQLLFYSVGIGQISSEVPQNLSASRPQDRQFILSSKKLLLSDSGFYLCAWKDTISGNTIYFGEGSWLTVV.

V gene TRBV20-1 combines with J gene TRBJ2-1, with a possible D match to TRBD2 (6 bases). CDR1 is DFQATT and CDR2 is SNEGSKA in the germline V gene (reference sequence). This CDR3 is 17 amino acids long. Trimming removed 3 bases at V and 2 bases at J, with 20 bases between. The CDR3 loop reads CSASGSRAGITYNEQFF. CDR3 coding DNA: TGCAGTGCTAGTGGCTCCCGGGCGGGAATTACCTACAATGAGCAGTTCTTC.

CDR3 residues: CASSQDPGLAGGYSYNEQFF. In DNA, the CDR3 is TGCGCCAGCAGCCAAGATCCTGGACTAGCGGGAGGTTATTCCTACAATGAGCAGTTCTTC. This sequence joins TRBV4-1 and TRBJ2-1; 14 bases fit TRBD2. Trimming removed 0 bases from V and 1 base from J; junction bases left unmatched: 8. The CDR3 extends over 20 amino acids. The V gene's germline CDR1 is MGHRA and CDR2 YSYEKL.

The rearrangement links TRBV29-1 to TRBJ1-5; 10 positions match TRBD1. Losses at the gene ends were 6 bases for V and 1 base for J; bases not matched to a gene: 12. Germline V gene sequence: CDR1 SQVTM, CDR2 ANQGSEA. This CDR3 spans 17 amino acids. The CDR3 here is CSVAGTGELGSNQPQHF. The CDR3 nucleotides are TGCAGCGTCGCCGGGACAGGGGAATTGGGGAGCAATCAGCCCCAGCATTTT. Full variable domain (outside the CDR3, taken from reference TRBV29-1 and TRBJ1-5): SAVISQKPSRDICQRGTSLTIQCQVDSQVTMMFWYRQQPGQSLTLIATANQGSEATYESGFVIDKFPISRPNLTFSTLTVSNMSPEDSSIYLCSVAGTGELGSNQPQHFGDGTRLSIL.

V gene TRBV19 combines with J gene TRBJ2-1; TRBD2 is a possible D gene (6 bases). From germline, CDR1 is LNHDA and CDR2 SQIVND (reference sequence). The CDR3 totals 13 residues. V lost 8 bases, J lost 6 bases, and 14 bases lay in between. The CDR3 DNA reads as TGTGCCAGTCAACGGGAGTTCGGCAATGAGCAGTTCTTC. It specifies CASQREFGNEQFF.

V is TRBV14 and J is TRBJ2-1, with a possible D match to TRBD2 (5 bases). The CDR3 has 17 residues. CDR1 and CDR2 (germline): SGHDN, FVKESK. Trimming stripped 0 bases from V and 2 bases from J, with 14 bases between. CDR3 residues: CASSQESWTGPYNEQFF. CDR3 DNA: TGTGCCAGCAGCCAAGAGTCCTGGACTGGGCCCTACAATGAGCAGTTCTTC.

This clone was detected only a few times. Other DNA sequences of this sample code for an identical CDR3. The chain uses TRBV19 and TRBJ2-4; 7 bases fit TRBD2. Germline V gene lookup returns CDR1 LNHDA and CDR2 SQIVND (reference sequence). Trimming took 4 bases from V and 1 from J; bases not matched to a gene: 1. This CDR3 contains 14 residues. CDR3 sequence (DNA): TGTGCCAGTAGTAAAGCGGGGGCCAAAAACATTCAGTACTTC. This translates into CASSKAGAKNIQYF.

The rearrangement joins TRBV5-1 to TRBJ1-5; possible D gene TRBD1, 5 bases. The CDR3 contains 16 residues. V shed 0 bases and J shed 3 bases, with 13 bases lying between them. The germline gives CDR1 SGHRS, CDR2 YFSETQ. CDR3 loop: CASSLVGRVHNQPQHF. In nucleotides, the CDR3 is TGCGCCAGCAGCTTGGTGGGCAGGGTCCACAATCAGCCCCAGCATTTT.

The chain uses TRBV18 and TRBJ2-1; 13 bases align to TRBD2. CDR3 length: 16 amino acids. V lost 0 bases, J lost 9 bases, and 5 bases stayed unmatched. Germline V CDR1 and CDR2: KGHSH, LQKENI. CDR3 amino acids: CASSPPVLAGGSEQFF. CDR3 DNA: TGTGCCAGCTCACCACCGGTACTAGCGGGAGGGTCTGAGCAGTTCTTC.

This clone was found a few times. The CDR3 here is CASSLGAGTYNEQFF. Written as DNA, the CDR3 is TGTGCCAGCAGCCTGGGCGCGGGGACGTACAATGAGCAGTTCTTC. This sequence joins TRBV3-1 (or the pseudogene TRBV3-2) and TRBJ2-1, with D maybe TRBD2 (6 bases). The V end lost 4 bases, the J end lost 4 bases, and 14 bases lay between the germline ends. The germline gives CDR1 LGHDT, CDR2 YNNKEL (reference sequence). This CDR3 region has 15 residues.

This chain connects TRBV7-9 to TRBJ1-2, with 10 bases identical to TRBD1. Trimming at V came to 6 bases and at J to 6 bases, leaving 4 bases not matched to a gene. The CDR3 is 13 residues long. Germline CDR1 SEHNR, CDR2 FQNEAQ (reference sequence). CDR3 in amino acids: CASSSDRGHGYTF. The CDR3 nucleotides read TGTGCCAGCAGTTCTGACAGGGGGCATGGCTACACCTTC. The complete variable domain, with remaining parts taken from reference TRBV7-9 and TRBJ1-2, reads DTGVSQNPRHKITKRGQNVTFRCDPISEHNRLYWYRQTLGQGPEFLTYFQNEAQLEKSRLLSDRFSAERPKGSFSTLEIQRTEQGDSAMYLCASSSDRGHGYTFGSGTRLTVV.

V gene TRBV6-5 combines with J gene TRBJ1-4; D is perhaps TRBD1 (5 bases). The CDR3 runs 14 residues. Trimming left V 2 bases short and J 5 bases short, with 9 bases between. CDR1 and CDR2 from the germline V gene are MNHEY and SVGAGI. In nucleotides, the CDR3 is TGTGCCAGCAGTTACGGGGGAGGAAATGAAAAACTGTTTTTT. Residues: CASSYGGGNEKLFF.

The genes are TRBV29-1 and TRBJ2-1; 7 positions agree with TRBD1. The CDR3 has 16 amino acids. Per the germline V gene, CDR1 is SQVTM and CDR2 is ANQGSEA. The V segment lost 5 bases and the J segment 6 bases; nucleotides outside the gene matches: 16. The CDR3 bases are TGCAGCGTTTCAAAGTTACAGGGGTTTGGGGGCAATGAGCAGTTCTTC. Translating it yields CSVSKLQGFGGNEQFF.

The rearrangement joins TRBV4-2 to TRBJ2-1; TRBD2 matches at 12 bases. Germline V CDR1 and CDR2: LGHNA, YNFKEQ. The CDR3 contains 17 residues. With 2 bases clipped from V and 8 bases from J, the junction kept 10 bases outside the gene matches. The CDR3 spells CASSQWDLAGGGDEQFF. DNA of the CDR3: TGTGCCAGCAGCCAATGGGATCTAGCGGGAGGGGGAGATGAGCAGTTCTTC.

This clone was counted a single time. The chain is built from TRBV7-9 and TRBJ1-1; possible D gene TRBD1, 6 bases. The CDR3 length is 14 residues. Trimming removed 5 bases at V and 7 bases at J, with 17 bases between. From germline, CDR1 is SEHNR and CDR2 FQNEAQ (reference sequence). The CDR3 DNA reads as TGTGCCAGCAGCCCAATCACAGGGTTCAGTGAAGCTTTCTTT. The encoded protein is CASSPITGFSEAFF.

CDR3 DNA: TGCGCCAGCAGTGAGAAGTCGAGCTATGGCTACACCTTC. As protein: CASSEKSSYGYTF. V usage is TRBV10-1 and J usage is TRBJ1-2; D is uncertain. Looked up from germline, CDR1 is WNHNN and CDR2 is SYGVQD (reference sequence). The CDR3 is made up of 13 amino acids. Deletions cut 2 bases from V and 4 bases from J, with 8 bases between.

The chain has TRBV11-2 and TRBJ1-1; D is ambiguous. Trimming stripped 2 bases from V and 3 bases from J, with 7 bases between. The CDR3 runs 13 residues. CDR1 and CDR2 from the germline V gene are SGHAT and FQNNGV. The CDR3 protein is CASSLKKHTEAFF. In nucleotides, the CDR3 is TGTGCCAGCAGCTTAAAGAAGCACACTGAAGCTTTCTTT.

CDR3: CASSFRELRDEKLFF. The CDR3 DNA sequence: TGTGCCAGCAGTTTCCGGGAGCTTAGGGATGAAAAACTGTTTTTT. V and J are TRBV28 and TRBJ1-4, with D hard to call. The V end was cut by 3 bases, the J end by 6 bases, with 14 bases between. The germline V gene encodes CDR1 MDHEN and CDR2 SYDVKM. The CDR3 length is 15 residues.